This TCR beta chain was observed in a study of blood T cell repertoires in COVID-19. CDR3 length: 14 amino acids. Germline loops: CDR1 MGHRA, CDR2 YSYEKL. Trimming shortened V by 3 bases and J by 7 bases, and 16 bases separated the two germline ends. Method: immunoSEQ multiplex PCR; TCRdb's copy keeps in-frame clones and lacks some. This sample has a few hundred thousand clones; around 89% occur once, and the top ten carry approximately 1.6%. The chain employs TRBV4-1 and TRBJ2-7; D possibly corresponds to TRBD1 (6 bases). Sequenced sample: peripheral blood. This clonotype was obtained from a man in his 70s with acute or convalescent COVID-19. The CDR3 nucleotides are TGCGCCAGCAGCCAGGCTACAGGGTTGGGGGAGCAGTACTTC. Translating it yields CASSQATGLGEQYF.